Only a few counts were recorded for the clone carrying this T cell receptor beta chain. V was clipped by 5 bases and J by 6 bases; unmatched bases: 10. Germline CDR1 reads SGHVS; CDR2 reads FQNEAQ. CDR3 length: 17 amino acids. TCRdb passed the RT-PCR reads through MiXCR, listing each CDR3 protein once. This sample carries 150,000 to 200,000 distinct CDR3 sequences, 24% of them seen once, and the ten largest clones take 20% to 30%. This sample stems from a study of patients and donors after allogeneic stem cell transplantation. The chain is built from TRBV7-8 and TRBJ2-3, with TRBD2 identical over 14 bases. The clonotype was recovered from a human donor who was either an allogeneic HSCT recipient or a stem cell or donor lymphocyte infusion donor (not recorded which). It is not recorded whose cells these are; they may come from a transplant donor. The sample taken for sequencing was blood, either unsorted or a sorted T cell fraction (not recorded which). This CDR3 reads CASSRLAGGALVDTQYF. The CDR3 DNA is TGTGCCAGCAGCCGACTAGCGGGAGGGGCCCTGGTGGATACGCAGTATTTT.